This T cell receptor beta chain was sequenced during a study of blood T cell repertoires in COVID-19. Study-wide context: COVID-19 samples collected from the United States, Italy and Spain covered acute and convalescent phases. PBMCs, B-cell-depleted T cells, or T cells were the source of the cDNA or gDNA that made up the material.

Recruitment covered about two dozen US areas and drew participants whose ages spanned about 18 to 100 years. Participants were placed into cohorts based on the clinical history they reported. The table came from immunoSEQ multiplex PCR; TCRdb's copy has only in-frame clones and leaves some out. The profile shows under 200,000 clones, 81% of them singletons. This receptor was taken from a woman in her thirties or forties with acute COVID-19. Sequencing input: PBMCs or T cells enriched from blood (not recorded which).

The CDR3 sequence is CASSVKGAGGTNEQFF. The DNA for the CDR3 is TGTGCCAGCAGCGTAAAGGGGGCAGGGGGCACGAATGAGCAGTTCTTC. The genes are TRBV9 and TRBJ2-1, with 8 bases identical to TRBD1. The J segment lost 7 bases and the V segment lost 1 base, leaving 10 bases of the junction unmatched. The length of the CDR3 is 16 residues. The germline V gene has CDR1 SGDLS and CDR2 YYNGEE.